Following are 10 T cell receptor beta chains from one sample sequenced in a study of T cells after yellow fever vaccination. One entry per CDR3 protein results from TCRdb running MiXCR on the 5' RACE reads. The table has 400,000 to 450,000 distinct CDR3 sequences, about 17% seen once; the top ten hold 18%. The source material was PBMCs, sampled before the yellow fever booster vaccination. The receptors shown here come from a man younger than 35 who received the YFV17D yellow fever vaccine.

This chain uses TRBV20-1 with TRBJ1-1; D might be TRBD1 (5 bases). V was clipped by 5 bases and J by 4 bases, with 14 bases between them. Germline V gene data show CDR1 as DFQATT and CDR2 as SNEGSKA (reference sequence). There are 13 residues in the CDR3. CDR3 DNA: TGCAGTGCTGCGTGGGGCGGAGGCACTGAAGCTTTCTTT. This gives the protein CSAAWGGGTEAFF.

The chain is built from TRBV20-1 and TRBJ2-5, with 13 bases lining up with TRBD2. The CDR3 contains 15 residues. The junction had 6 bases not matched to a gene; V was cut back by 6 bases and J by 2 bases. Germline V gene lookup returns CDR1 DFQATT and CDR2 SNEGSKA (reference sequence). The CDR3 nucleotides are TGCAGTGCAACCACTAGCGGGGGGGGGCAAGAGACCCAGTACTTC. As protein: CSATTSGGGQETQYF.

There are a few counts of this clonotype. The chain employs TRBV29-1 and TRBJ2-7; D is perhaps TRBD2 (6 bases). Germline CDR1 SQVTM, CDR2 ANQGSEA. V lost 4 bases, J lost 0 bases, and 16 bases lay in between. There are 15 residues in the CDR3. CDR3 protein: CSVGLGTSSSYEQYF. CDR3 bases: TGCAGCGTTGGACTAGGGACGTCGAGCTCCTACGAGCAGTACTTC.

The V and J genes are TRBV7-2 and TRBJ1-1; no clear D. This CDR3 region has 14 residues. The V and J ends lost 5 bases and 0 bases respectively, with 10 bases between them. Germline V CDR1 and CDR2: SGHTA, FQGNSA. The CDR3 nucleotides are TGTGCCAGCAGCGAGAGATACATGAACACTGAAGCTTTCTTT. This sequence encodes CASSERYMNTEAFF.

This clonotype has only a few counts. The V gene is TRBV6-2 or TRBV6-3, the J gene TRBJ2-3; D is uncertain. Deletions cut 5 bases from V and 5 bases from J, with 5 bases between. CDR3 length: 11 residues. Germline V gene data show CDR1 as MNHEY and CDR2 as SVGEGT. The chain's CDR3 is CASSERDTQYF. CDR3 DNA: TGTGCCAGCAGTGAGAGAGATACGCAGTATTTT.

V usage is TRBV27 and J usage is TRBJ2-1; D unresolved. The CDR3 consists of 18 residues. The germline V gene has CDR1 MNHEY and CDR2 SMNVEV (reference sequence). V was shortened by 6 bases and J by 0 bases, with 21 bases between the two germline ends. The CDR3 is CASRPRPTRPGSYNEQFF. The CDR3 DNA reads TGTGCCAGCAGACCTCGCCCTACTCGACCCGGCTCCTACAATGAGCAGTTCTTC.

This clonotype was counted only a few times. The chain links TRBV20-1 to TRBJ2-2, with 9 bases lining up with TRBD1. In germline, CDR1 is DFQATT, CDR2 SNEGSKA (reference sequence). Unmatched junction bases numbered 2, after V lost 3 bases and J lost 3 bases. The CDR3 is 14 amino acids. The CDR3 sequence is CSASDRGDTGELFF. In DNA, the CDR3 is TGCAGTGCTAGCGACAGGGGGGACACCGGGGAGCTGTTTTTT.

V and J are TRBV25-1 and TRBJ2-2, with 8 bases aligning to TRBD1. J was trimmed by 6 bases and V by 1 base; bases with no gene match: 16. Germline V lookup: CDR1 MGHDK, CDR2 SYGVNS. The length of the CDR3 is 19 residues. CDR3 residues: CASSESVLRPGGQPGELFF. CDR3 DNA sequence: TGTGCCAGCAGTGAATCGGTTCTCCGGCCAGGGGGCCAACCCGGGGAGCTGTTTTTT.

This clonotype was detected only a few times. The CDR3 nucleotides are TGTGCCAGCAGCGCGCGGGACAGGGGGCTCTATGGCTACACCTTC. This sequence encodes CASSARDRGLYGYTF. V usage is TRBV7-8 and J usage is TRBJ1-2, with 12 bases identical to TRBD1. The CDR3 loop spans 15 amino acids. The V and J ends lost 5 bases and 4 bases, in that order; junction bases with no gene match: 5. Germline CDR1 is SGHVS and CDR2 is FQNEAQ.

This sequence joins TRBV7-6 and TRBJ2-6; 8 nucleotides agree with TRBD2. This CDR3 is built from 16 residues. Germline CDR1 and CDR2: SGHVS and FNYEAQ. Trimming at V came to 2 bases and at J to 1 base, leaving 1 base not matched to a gene. CDR3 bases: TGTGCCAGCAGCTTATTAGCGGGGTCTGGGGCCAACGTCCTGACTTTC. This codes for CASSLLAGSGANVLTF.